These 22 T cell receptor beta chains were all obtained from the same sample, sequenced in a study of T cell responses to AZD1222 COVID-19 vaccine. The data were produced by immunoSEQ multiplex PCR, yet TCRdb's version contains in-frame clones alone and is incomplete. Of roughly 50,000 clones in the sample, around 92% were seen once. The starting material was peripheral blood, obtained 28 days after the second AZD1222 dose. The origin of the receptors is an adult who received the AZD1222 COVID-19 vaccine.

This sequence joins TRBV11-2 and TRBJ2-7; 8 nucleotides align to TRBD1. This CDR3 comprises 16 residues. CDR1 and CDR2 (germline): SGHAT, FQNNGV. J lost 3 bases, V lost 0 bases, and 7 bases had no gene match. CDR3 region: CASSLEVGGQGYEQYF. In nucleotides, the CDR3 is TGTGCCAGCAGCTTAGAGGTTGGCGGACAGGGCTACGAGCAGTACTTC.

The chain recombines TRBV19 with TRBJ1-1; no definite D call. Trimming removed 3 bases at V and 4 bases at J, with 9 bases between. The germline CDR1 and CDR2 sequences are LNHDA and SQIVND (reference sequence). CDR3 size: 13 residues. Written as DNA, the CDR3 is TGTGCCAGTAGTATGGGAGTGCGCACTGAAGCTTTCTTT. Its protein is CASSMGVRTEAFF.

This rearrangement joins TRBV7-2 to TRBJ2-7, with TRBD2 matching over 13 bases. CDR3 length equals 18 residues. CDR1 and CDR2 from the germline V gene are SGHTA and FQGNSA. V trimming: 5 bases; J trimming: 6 bases; junction bases outside the gene matches: 16. CDR3 residues: CASSRAWTSGSPVSEQYF. The CDR3 DNA reads as TGTGCCAGCAGCCGGGCCTGGACTAGCGGGAGTCCGGTGAGCGAGCAGTACTTC. The full variable domain, rest sourced from reference TRBV7-2 and TRBJ2-7, is GAGVSQSPSNKVTEKGKDVELRCDPISGHTALYWYRQSLGQGLEFLIYFQGNSAPDKSGLPSDRFSAERTGGSVSTLTIQRTQQEDSAVYLCASSRAWTSGSPVSEQYFGPGTRLTVT.

The J gene is TRBJ1-2, the V gene TRBV7-9; unclear D gene. The CDR3 consists of 16 residues. CDR1 is SEHNR and CDR2 is FQNEAQ in the germline V gene (reference sequence). Trimming took off 2 bases at V and 8 bases at J, with 21 bases between the two ends. CDR3 sequence reads: CASSLKRAGDPIGYTF. The CDR3 DNA reads as TGTGCCAGCAGCTTAAAGAGGGCAGGAGATCCTATCGGCTACACCTTC.

The chain uses TRBV5-1 and TRBJ1-3; the D gene is possibly TRBD1 (6 bases). Trimming removed 4 bases from V and 0 bases from J, with 14 bases in between. This CDR3 contains 16 residues. Germline V gene lookup returns CDR1 SGHRS and CDR2 YFSETQ. CDR3 region: CASSDDGGLSGNTIYF. In nucleotides, the CDR3 is TGCGCCAGCAGCGACGATGGGGGCCTCTCTGGAAACACCATATATTTT.

The chain uses TRBV7-2 and TRBJ1-1, with a weak D call TRBD1 (6 bases). The ends were cut back, 2 bases at V and 3 bases at J, with 13 bases in the middle. This CDR3 comprises 15 residues. Germline CDR1 SGHTA, CDR2 FQGNSA. The CDR3: CASSLTGARHTEAFF. As DNA, the CDR3 is TGTGCCAGCAGCTTAACGGGGGCTAGGCACACTGAAGCTTTCTTT.

The chain uses TRBV6-5 and TRBJ2-7; the match to TRBD2 covers 11 bases. Germline V gives CDR1 MNHEY, CDR2 SVGAGI. The CDR3 extends over 14 amino acids. V lost 6 bases and J lost 5; bases outside the gene matches: 6. DNA of the CDR3: TGTGCCAGCAGCCCACTAGCGGGAGTAAACGAGCAGTACTTC. Its translation is CASSPLAGVNEQYF.

With regard to this clone: A read error may produce the germline difference seen at one junction end. The genes are TRBV18 and TRBJ2-1, with unresolved D. The CDR3 sequence is 12 residues long. Germline CDR1 KGHSH, CDR2 LQKENI. CDR3 sequence (DNA): TGTGCCAGCTCGCCACGGCTGGATGAGCAGTTCTTC. Its protein is CASSPRLDEQFF. Using reference TRBV18 and TRBJ2-1 for the parts outside the CDR3, the full variable domain is NAGVMQNPRHLVRRRGQEARLRCSPMKGHSHVYWYRQLPEEGLKFMVYLQKENIIDESGMPKERFSAEFPKEGPSILRIQQVVRGDSAAYFCASSPRLDEQFFGPGTRLTVL.

The chain links TRBV2 to TRBJ1-5; 8 bases line up with TRBD1. The CDR3 sequence is 13 residues long. V shed 6 bases and J 7 bases; nucleotides not matched to a gene: 5. CDR1 and CDR2 from the germline V gene are SNHLY and FYNNEI. Here the CDR3 DNA reads TGTGCCAGCAGAAGACAGGGGACCCAGCCCCAGCATTTT. It specifies CASRRQGTQPQHF.

The chain recombines TRBV20-1 with TRBJ1-1; D remains unclear. Germline CDR1 reads DFQATT; CDR2 reads SNEGSKA (reference sequence). The V gene lost 6 bases and the J gene lost 5 bases, with 7 bases spanning the gap. The CDR3 has 10 residues. CDR3 coding DNA: TGCAGTGCCCCCTATACTGAAGCTTTCTTT. The encoded protein is CSAPYTEAFF.

The rearrangement links TRBV6-2 or TRBV6-3 to TRBJ2-1, with D uncertain. Germline values: CDR1 MNHEY, CDR2 SVGEGT. This CDR3 is 17 amino acids long. V was trimmed by 5 bases and J by 0 bases, leaving 17 bases between them. The CDR3 DNA is TGTGCCAGCAGTCGGCCCTCATACTCCAGCTCCTACAATGAGCAGTTCTTC. As protein: CASSRPSYSSSYNEQFF.

The rearrangement uses TRBV6-1 and TRBJ2-5, with TRBD2 matching 11 bases. The junction had 2 bases not matched to a gene; V was cut back by 6 bases and J by 5 bases. Germline values: CDR1 MNHNS, CDR2 SASEGT. The CDR3 extends over 13 amino acids. CDR3 amino acids: CASRTSGIETQYF. The CDR3 region has the DNA TGTGCCAGCAGGACTAGCGGGATTGAGACCCAGTACTTC.

This sequence joins TRBV19 and TRBJ2-5; 11 bases line up with TRBD1. Trimming took 6 bases from V and 2 from J; bases not matched to a gene: 2. In germline, CDR1 is LNHDA, CDR2 SQIVND (reference sequence). There are 14 residues in the CDR3. CDR3 amino acids: CASRGQGEQETQYF. CDR3 sequence (DNA): TGTGCCAGTAGGGGACAGGGGGAACAAGAGACCCAGTACTTC. The full variable domain, rest sourced from reference TRBV19 and TRBJ2-5, is DGGITQSPKYLFRKEGQNVTLSCEQNLNHDAMYWYRQDPGQGLRLIYYSQIVNDFQKGDIAEGYSVSREKKESFPLTVTSAQKNPTAFYLCASRGQGEQETQYFGPGTRLLVL.

The chain is built from TRBV2 and TRBJ2-3; 11 bases align to TRBD2. Germline CDR1 SNHLY, CDR2 FYNNEI. Losses at the gene ends were 4 bases for V and 3 bases for J; bases not matched to a gene: 9. The CDR3 is 17 residues long. The CDR3: CASSGLAGGLGTDTQYF. Here the CDR3 DNA reads TGTGCCAGCAGTGGGCTAGCGGGAGGCCTCGGGACAGATACGCAGTATTTT.

This chain links TRBV11-2 with TRBJ1-6; D gene uncertain. In germline, CDR1 is SGHAT, CDR2 FQNNGV. The CDR3 sequence is 15 residues long. V was trimmed by 3 bases and J by 7 bases, leaving 13 bases between them. In nucleotides, the CDR3 is TGTGCCAGCAGCTTGAACGGGAGCCCGAATTCACCCCTCCACTTT. It encodes CASSLNGSPNSPLHF.

The chain employs TRBV19 and TRBJ1-4, with 9 bases that match TRBD1. The CDR3 has 16 residues. Germline assignment: CDR1 LNHDA and CDR2 SQIVND (reference sequence). Trimming took 6 bases from V and 6 from J; bases not matched to a gene: 11. The chain's CDR3 is CASSSTLQGAYEKLFF. DNA for the CDR3: TGTGCCAGTAGCTCGACGTTACAGGGGGCTTATGAAAAACTGTTTTTT.

The rearrangement joins TRBV24-1 to TRBJ2-2, with D tentatively TRBD2 (5 bases). Germline V gene lookup returns CDR1 KGHDR and CDR2 SFDVKD. Trimming cost V 4 bases and J 5 bases, with 13 bases left between them. There are 15 residues in the CDR3. The CDR3 bases are TGTGCCACCAGTGACCCTAAACTAGGTACCGGGGAGCTGTTTTTT. It translates to CATSDPKLGTGELFF.

The chain carries TRBV6-2 or TRBV6-3 and TRBJ2-1; tentatively, D is TRBD1 or TRBD2 (5 bases each). Deletions cut 6 bases from V and 3 bases from J, with 15 bases between. The germline V gene encodes CDR1 MNHEY and CDR2 SVGEGT. The CDR3 has 15 residues. The CDR3 reads CASRPPWGSYNEQFF. CDR3 in DNA: TGTGCCAGCAGACCTCCCTGGGGGAGCTACAATGAGCAGTTCTTC.

Turning to this clone: The junction departs from germline at one end; a sequencing error may be responsible. J is TRBJ1-2 and V is TRBV7-3, with 7 bases aligning to TRBD1. CDR3 length equals 14 residues. Germline V gene sequence: CDR1 SGHTA, CDR2 FQGTGA. The CDR3 protein is CASSLIGSGTVLSF. The CDR3 nucleotides are TGTGCCAGCAGCTTAATTGGCTCGGGGACAGTTCTCTCCTTC.

This chain connects TRBV30 to TRBJ2-1, with D tentatively TRBD2 (5 bases). Trimming took off 5 bases at V and 2 bases at J, with 13 bases between the two ends. The CDR3 extends over 14 amino acids. CDR1 is GTSNPN, CDR2 SVGIG, per germline (reference sequence). The CDR3 DNA follows: TGTGCCTGGTCCCGGGATTCAGCCTACAATGAGCAGTTCTTC. It yields the protein CAWSRDSAYNEQFF.

This clone showed up just once. The CDR3 region is CASSFRGDRDSEAFF. For the CDR3, the DNA is TGTGCCAGCAGCTTTAGGGGAGACAGGGACTCTGAAGCTTTCTTT. The chain is built from TRBV9 and TRBJ1-1; 7 nucleotides align to TRBD1. The V gene end was trimmed by 4 bases and the J gene end by 6 bases; junction bases not matched to a gene: 12. Germline CDR1 and CDR2: SGDLS and YYNGEE. This CDR3 spans 15 amino acids.

This clone was observed once. The genes are TRBV15 and TRBJ1-4; D unresolved. Trimming cost V 0 bases and J 2 bases, with 7 bases left between them. The CDR3 extends over 15 amino acids. The germline V gene encodes CDR1 LNHNV and CDR2 YYDKDF (reference sequence). The CDR3 reads CATSRDYGTNEKLFF. In DNA, the CDR3 is TGTGCCACCAGCAGAGATTATGGGACTAATGAAAAACTGTTTTTT. Filled out from reference TRBV15 and TRBJ1-4, the complete variable domain reads DAMVIQNPRYQVTQFGKPVTLSCSQTLNHNVMYWYQQKSSQAPKLLFHYYDKDFNNEADTPDNFQSRRPNTSFCFLDIRSPGLGDTAMYLCATSRDYGTNEKLFFGSGTQLSVL.